Sequencing of this T cell receptor (beta chain) was carried out in a study of PD-1 blockade in classical Hodgkin lymphoma. Study-wide results and caveats: The baseline diversity of complete responders showed similarity to that of newly diagnosed patients.

Measured with immunoSEQ multiplex PCR; TCRdb has only the in-frame clones, and not every one. Here the sample spans about 58,000 clones, roughly 90% being singletons. Relapse after autologous stem cell transplantation occurred in every patient, and brentuximab vedotin exposure varied. On this clone itself: The antigen remains undetermined.

Specimen: peripheral blood mononuclear cells (PBMCs), collected before the second cycle of nivolumab. The receptor's source is a human donor with classical Hodgkin lymphoma.

CDR3 DNA sequence: TGTGCCAGCAGGGGGACAGGCGACTATGGCTACACCTTC. Its translation is CASRGTGDYGYTF. The V and J genes are TRBV27 and TRBJ1-2, with 8 nucleotides matching TRBD1. The CDR3 consists of 13 residues. Trimming took 6 bases from V and 3 from J; bases not matched to a gene: 3. Germline values: CDR1 MNHEY, CDR2 SMNVEV (reference sequence).